This T cell receptor delta chain originates from a study of gamma-delta chains in newborns, infants, children. Study-level background: Polyclonal expansion of innate γδ T cells after birth follows microbial exposure.

Comment on this clone: This DNA's translation and the protein TCRdb lists, from a much larger clone, do not match at residue 4, likely due to a read error; the protein shown is translated from the DNA.

TCRdb ran CATT on the reads. This sample carries fewer than 8,500 delta-chain clones, over 1.5% of them seen once, and the ten largest clones take approximately 8.3%. The V gene end was trimmed by 5 bases and the J gene end by 0 bases; junction bases not matched to a gene: 11. There are 19 residues in the CDR3. The germline CDR1 and CDR2 sequences are GEAIGNYY and EKD. This receptor was taken from a child who was a newborn, infant or young child, either healthy, febrile or measles-vaccinated (not recorded which). Sequencing used blood. This sequence joins TRDV2 and TRDJ3; 8 bases agree with TRDD3. The CDR3 region has the DNA TGTGCCTGTGGCAGAGTACTGGGGGTCAGCTCCTGGGACACCCGACAGATGTTTTTC. It codes for CACGRVLGVSSWDTRQMFF.